A single T cell receptor (beta chain) is shown here with its context. This sample is drawn from a study of blood T cell repertoires in COVID-19. Germline V gene sequence: CDR1 MNHEY, CDR2 SVGEGT. V lost 0 bases, J lost 4 bases, and 19 bases lay in between. The CDR3 is 19 amino acids. The table came from immunoSEQ multiplex PCR; TCRdb's copy has only in-frame clones and leaves some out. The profile shows about 200,000 clones, approximately 81% of them singletons. J is TRBJ1-6 and V is TRBV6-2 or TRBV6-3; D possibly corresponds to TRBD1 (5 bases). The TCR comes from a woman older than 75 with acute or convalescent COVID-19. Sequenced sample: peripheral blood. CDR3 in DNA: TGTGCCAGCAGTTACTCAGAAGGGGTCCAACAGCCTTATAATTCACCCCTCCACTTT. Its translation is CASSYSEGVQQPYNSPLHF.